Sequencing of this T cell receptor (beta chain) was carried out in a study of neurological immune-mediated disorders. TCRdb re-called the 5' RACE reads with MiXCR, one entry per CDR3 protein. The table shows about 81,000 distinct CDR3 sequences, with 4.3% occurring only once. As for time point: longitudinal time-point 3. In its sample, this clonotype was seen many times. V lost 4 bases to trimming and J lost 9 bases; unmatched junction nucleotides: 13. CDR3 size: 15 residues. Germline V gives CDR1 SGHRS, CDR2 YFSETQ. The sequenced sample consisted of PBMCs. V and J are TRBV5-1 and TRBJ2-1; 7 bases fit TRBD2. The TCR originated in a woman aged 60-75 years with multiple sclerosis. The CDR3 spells CASSQPAGRLPEQFF. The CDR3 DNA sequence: TGCGCCAGCAGCCAGCCAGCGGGGCGGTTACCTGAGCAGTTCTTC.